What follows are 18 T cell receptor beta chains derived from one specimen sequenced in a study of T cell clones after liver transplantation (dated by TCRdb to about 2019). Libraries were prepared through the immunoSEQ multiplex PCR assay. TCRdb took over this immuneACCESS table, retaining in-frame rearrangements with V and J assigned. Such tables are incomplete; in checked studies, under half of the missing clones stem from an unresolved V gene, and the remainder is unexplained. Within this sample are under 7,000 clones, with around three quarters of them counted one time only. Around 33% of the sample is in the top ten clones. Sequences were derived from CD8+ T cells from blood, sampled 24 months after liver transplant. The source of these receptors is a human patient who received a liver transplant. After a transplant, the graft donor may have provided part of the T cells.

The chain uses TRBV5-1 and TRBJ2-2, with TRBD2 as a possible D gene (6 bases). The CDR3 loop spans 14 amino acids. Germline V gene sequence: CDR1 SGHRS, CDR2 YFSETQ. The V and J ends lost 4 bases and 3 bases respectively, with 10 bases between them. The CDR3 here is CASSPGSYTGELFF. The CDR3 DNA reads as TGCGCCAGCAGCCCCGGGAGCTACACCGGGGAGCTGTTTTTT.

This chain connects TRBV5-6 to TRBJ2-7; TRBD1 might be the D (5 bases). CDR1 is SGHDT, CDR2 YYEEEE, per germline. This CDR3 has 16 residues. The germline V and J ends were trimmed by 5 bases and 2 bases, with 20 bases remaining between them. CDR3 DNA sequence: TGTGCCAGCAGTTCCTCGGTATGGGGCCACCCCTACGAGCAGTACTTC. It is translated as CASSSSVWGHPYEQYF.

This chain links TRBV7-2 with TRBJ2-1; D unclear. Trimming removed 10 bases from V and 4 bases from J, with 20 bases in between. Germline CDR1 SGHTA, CDR2 FQGNSA. There are 15 residues in the CDR3. Written as DNA, the CDR3 is TGTGCCACCACTCCGTTAGTTTCGGCGTACAATGAGCAGTTCTTC. It specifies CATTPLVSAYNEQFF.

The chain employs TRBV9 and TRBJ2-3; D possibly matches TRBD1 or TRBD2 (5 bases each). The CDR3 is 16 amino acids. Germline V CDR1 and CDR2: SGDLS, YYNGEE. The V gene lost 0 bases and the J gene lost 2 bases, with 13 bases spanning the gap. The CDR3 nucleotides read TGTGCCAGCAGCGTAGATGAGGGGCCGACCACAGATACGCAGTATTTT. It yields the protein CASSVDEGPTTDTQYF. Full variable domain (remainder filled in from reference TRBV9 and TRBJ2-3): DSGVTQTPKHLITATGQRVTLRCSPRSGDLSVYWYQQSLDQGLQFLIQYYNGEERAKGNILERFSAQQFPDLHSELNLSSLELGDSALYFCASSVDEGPTTDTQYFGPGTRLTVL.

The rearrangement links TRBV27 to TRBJ1-5; D gene uncertain. Germline CDR1 reads MNHEY; CDR2 reads SMNVEV (reference sequence). The CDR3 covers 14 residues. With 2 bases removed from V and 6 bases from J, the gap between germline ends came to 11 bases. Here the CDR3 DNA reads TGTGCCAGCAGTTTAGATGGCCTAGGTCAGCCCCAGCATTTT. Its translation: CASSLDGLGQPQHF.

The chain has TRBV28 and TRBJ2-1; D might be TRBD2 (6 bases). This CDR3 contains 14 residues. Per germline, CDR1 MDHEN and CDR2 SYDVKM. The V end was cut by 3 bases, the J end by 5 bases, with 11 bases between. The CDR3: CASSLGLTNNEQFF. Written as DNA, the CDR3 is TGTGCCAGCAGTTTGGGACTCACGAACAATGAGCAGTTCTTC.

As regards this clone: One junction end disagrees with the germline gene, perhaps due to a read error. The V and J genes are TRBV20-1 and TRBJ1-2; 7 bases align to TRBD1. Germline loops: CDR1 DFQATT, CDR2 SNEGSKA (reference sequence). The CDR3 extends over 10 amino acids. The CDR3 DNA follows: TGTAACCCGGACAGGACCGGCTACACCTTC. This codes for CNPDRTGYTF.

The V and J genes are TRBV7-6 and TRBJ1-1; no clear D gene. The CDR3 runs to 15 residues. V lost 3 bases and J 5 bases, leaving 16 bases between the germline ends. Germline V gene sequence: CDR1 SGHVS, CDR2 FNYEAQ. CDR3 bases: TGTGCCAGCAGCTTGTCCTCGAGTGGGTGGACTGAAGCTTTCTTT. As protein: CASSLSSSGWTEAFF.

In this sample, this clone turned up a few times. The chain uses TRBV5-4 and TRBJ2-5, with TRBD1 matching 7 bases. Germline lookup yields CDR1 SGHNT and CDR2 YYREEE (reference sequence). The J segment lost 4 bases and the V segment lost 3 bases, leaving 0 bases of the junction unmatched. CDR3 size: 12 residues. The CDR3 sequence: CASSYRGETQYF. The CDR3 DNA reads as TGTGCCAGCAGCTACAGGGGAGAGACCCAGTACTTC.

CDR3: CASRAGGSTGELFF. The CDR3 DNA is TGTGCCAGCAGGGCAGGGGGGAGCACCGGGGAGCTGTTTTTT. The chain employs TRBV2 and TRBJ2-2, with D maybe TRBD1 (7 bases). The CDR3 is 14 residues long. Trimming cost V 6 bases and J 4 bases, with 12 bases left between them. Germline CDR1 is SNHLY and CDR2 is FYNNEI.

The chain employs TRBV29-1 and TRBJ1-3, with no clear D. V was shortened by 6 bases and J by 3 bases, with 6 bases between the two germline ends. Germline V CDR1 and CDR2: SQVTM, ANQGSEA. The CDR3 is 11 residues long. The CDR3 spells CSVRSGNTIYF. CDR3 in DNA: TGCAGCGTCCGGAGTGGAAACACCATATATTTT.

The chain combines TRBV4-2 with TRBJ2-1; TRBD1 agrees at 7 bases. Unmatched junction bases numbered 9, after V lost 4 bases and J lost 6 bases. This CDR3 spans 15 amino acids. Looked up from germline, CDR1 is LGHNA and CDR2 is YNFKEQ. This CDR3 reads CASSRTGEPINEQFF. The DNA of the CDR3 is TGTGCCAGCAGCCGGACAGGAGAACCCATCAATGAGCAGTTCTTC.

The chain employs TRBV28 and TRBJ1-2; 9 nucleotides align to TRBD1. CDR1 and CDR2 from the germline V gene are MDHEN and SYDVKM. V was pared by 8 bases and J by 4 bases, with 8 bases of the junction left unmatched. This CDR3 has 14 amino acids. The CDR3 DNA sequence: TGTGCCAGCTTTGGGACAGGGAGAACCTATGGCTACACCTTC. This gives the protein CASFGTGRTYGYTF.

This clone came up once. V is TRBV13 and J is TRBJ1-1; weak D call: TRBD1 (6 bases). With 10 bases removed from V and 5 bases from J, the gap between germline ends came to 20 bases. This CDR3 is built from 14 residues. Germline lookup yields CDR1 PRHDT and CDR2 FYEKMQ (reference sequence). The CDR3 nucleotides read TGTGCCACCGGGACCGGACAGTGGGAAACTGAAGCTTTCTTT. Its translation is CATGTGQWETEAFF.

The chain employs TRBV27 and TRBJ2-2; TRBD1 might be the D (6 bases). Germline CDR1 and CDR2: MNHEY and SMNVEV (reference sequence). V was clipped by 3 bases and J by 1 base, with 9 bases between them. The length of the CDR3 is 15 residues. The CDR3: CASSLSRGNTGELFF. The DNA for the CDR3 is TGTGCCAGCAGTTTGTCCAGGGGGAACACCGGGGAGCTGTTTTTT.

This clone occurred once. The rearrangement links TRBV29-1 to TRBJ2-7; 11 bases are a match to TRBD1. J was trimmed by 1 base and V by 4 bases; bases with no gene match: 3. CDR1 and CDR2 (germline): SQVTM, ANQGSEA. This CDR3 is 14 amino acids long. The chain's CDR3 is CSVGGQGGSYEQYF. The CDR3 nucleotides are TGCAGCGTTGGGGGACAGGGGGGTTCCTACGAGCAGTACTTC.

The V and J genes are TRBV27 and TRBJ2-1; tentatively, D is TRBD1 or TRBD2 (5 bases each). Deletions cut 3 bases from V and 15 bases from J, with 12 bases between. CDR3 length: 11 residues. The germline CDR1 and CDR2 sequences are MNHEY and SMNVEV (reference sequence). This CDR3 is CASSFGAWSFF. The CDR3, as DNA: TGTGCCAGCAGTTTCGGGGCTTGGTCGTTCTTC.

This clone has more than one count but fewer than ten. The V and J genes are TRBV7-6 and TRBJ2-4; TRBD1 matches at 11 bases. With 3 bases clipped from V and 8 bases from J, the junction kept 3 bases outside the gene matches. This CDR3 region has 14 residues. CDR1 is SGHVS, CDR2 FNYEAQ, per germline. CDR3: CASSFGQGADIQYF. CDR3 bases: TGTGCCAGCAGCTTCGGACAGGGGGCGGACATTCAGTACTTC.